A single sample is the source of the 3 T cell receptor beta chains below, sequenced in a study of spatial heterogeneity in lung cancer. TCRdb independently ran MiXCR on the 5' RACE reads; one entry per CDR3 protein. The sample records roughly 40,000 distinct CDR3 sequences, 6.5% to 7% being singletons. Time point here: sample taken at primary tumor resection. Sample: PBMCs, taken at surgery. These receptor sequences come from a female donor with early-stage non-small cell lung cancer.

This clonotype has at least ten counts. The rearrangement uses TRBV5-1 and TRBJ2-2; 11 positions agree with TRBD1. The CDR3 has 15 amino acids. Germline CDR1 reads SGHRS; CDR2 reads YFSETQ. The trim removed 4 bases at V and 7 bases at J, leaving 6 bases unmatched. CDR3 sequence: CASSRTGGTVGELFF. The CDR3 bases are TGCGCCAGCAGCAGGACAGGGGGCACGGTCGGGGAGCTGTTTTTT.

This clonotype was recorded at least ten times. This chain uses TRBV27 with TRBJ2-1; no definite D call. Germline V gene lookup returns CDR1 MNHEY and CDR2 SMNVEV (reference sequence). V lost 0 bases to trimming and J lost 0 bases, with 6 bases between them. CDR3 length: 15 residues. The CDR3 here is CASSLSGFSYNEQFF. CDR3 DNA sequence: TGTGCCAGCAGTTTATCAGGTTTCTCCTACAATGAGCAGTTCTTC.

This clonotype showed up just a few times. The rearrangement uses TRBV4-2 and TRBJ2-7; 10 nucleotides match TRBD1. The V gene end was trimmed by 2 bases and the J gene end by 2 bases; junction bases not matched to a gene: 9. Germline CDR1 reads LGHNA; CDR2 reads YNFKEQ. The CDR3 covers 17 residues. CDR3 amino acids: CASSQQIGGTGAYEQYF. Written as DNA, the CDR3 is TGTGCCAGCAGCCAACAGATCGGGGGGACAGGGGCCTACGAGCAGTACTTC.